This TCR beta chain is drawn from a study of T cells in women clearing cervical HPV infection. Study overall: Case blood drawn at lesion detection; control blood after infection cleared.

Some clones are missing from TCRdb's copy, which holds only in-frame ones; the method was immunoSEQ multiplex PCR. Its table records some 40,000 clones. Points on this clone: Its antigen is as yet unknown. The CDR3 end lies 3 residues beyond the end of the read and is filled in from the germline J gene.

Whole-study results and caveats: TRBV6-7 abundance was lower in cases than controls (about 0.099% versus 0.16%). CIN3+ cases had significantly higher TCR richness than controls; evenness did not differ.

Trimming took 3 bases from V and 6 from J, leaving 12 bases between them. The CDR3 is 13 amino acids. CDR1 and CDR2 from the germline V gene are LNHDA and SQIVND (reference sequence). V and J are TRBV19 and TRBJ2-7, with D perhaps TRBD2 (6 bases). What was sequenced was blood buffy coat. This clonotype originated in a woman between 18 and 70 years old with a cervical HPV16 infection that either progressed to CIN3+ or cleared (not recorded which). The CDR3 is CASSINVGGEQYF. CDR3 DNA, as far as it was read: TGTGCCAGTAGTATCAATGTGGGGGGCGAG.